This T cell receptor beta chain was documented in a study of T cell responses to AZD1222 COVID-19 vaccine. The data were produced by immunoSEQ multiplex PCR, yet TCRdb's version contains in-frame clones alone and is incomplete. This table holds around 200,000 clones, 88% found once. The sequence was obtained from an adult who received the AZD1222 COVID-19 vaccine. The sample was peripheral blood, taken 28 days after the second AZD1222 dose.

For the CDR3, the DNA is TGCAGCGTCTTTAAGACAGACTATGGCTACACCTTC. Its protein product is CSVFKTDYGYTF. The rearrangement uses TRBV29-1 and TRBJ1-2; D perhaps matches TRBD1 (5 bases). The CDR3 has 12 residues. V was clipped by 6 bases and J by 3 bases, with 11 bases between them. Germline lookup yields CDR1 SQVTM and CDR2 ANQGSEA.